The clone carrying this TCR beta chain occurred many times. Its antigen is not known. This record belongs to a study of T-cell memory formation after mild COVID-19. Study context: Largely, TCR clusters stayed within a single donor. Whole-study results and caveats: Nothing confirmed that second-wave clones peaking on day 37 were specific for SARS-CoV-2. Contracting CD4+ clones were located mainly in CM and EM, and CD8+ clones in EMRA.

Constant-segment primers were used for 5'RACE, and the resulting TCR alpha and TCR beta cDNA libraries carried sample barcodes and UMIs. Using its own MiXCR run on the 5' RACE reads, TCRdb lists one record per CDR3 protein. The sample lists hundreds of thousands of distinct CDR3 sequences; over 15% were seen once. This sequence originates from an adult woman who had mild COVID-19 (a few samples of this study predate the infection). Cell type and time point are not known. The source material was PBMCs or a T cell subset sorted from them (not recorded which).

As DNA, the CDR3 is TGTGCCAGCAGCGACAGCGGGATCTCCTACAATGAGCAGTTCTTC. This encodes CASSDSGISYNEQFF. The chain joins TRBV9 to TRBJ2-1; 7 positions agree with TRBD2. CDR1 SGDLS and CDR2 YYNGEE come from the germline V gene. This CDR3 is 15 amino acids long. The trim removed 3 bases at V and 0 bases at J, leaving 3 bases unmatched. The full variable domain, rest sourced from reference TRBV9 and TRBJ2-1, is DSGVTQTPKHLITATGQRVTLRCSPRSGDLSVYWYQQSLDQGLQFLIQYYNGEERAKGNILERFSAQQFPDLHSELNLSSLELGDSALYFCASSDSGISYNEQFFGPGTRLTVL.